A single sample is the source of the 2 T cell receptor beta chains below, sequenced in a study of blood T cells in healthy people across ages. A second PCR, run for roughly 7 to 11 cycles, used a sample-barcoded 5' primer plus a J-beta primer mix. TCRdb called the 5' RACE reads again in MiXCR, with one record for every CDR3 protein. The sample carries approximately 1,000,000 distinct CDR3 sequences, 45% recorded once. What was sequenced was blood. Source of these receptors: a woman aged 55-70 years in good health.

By sample fraction, this clonotype is medium-sized. The rearrangement joins TRBV29-1 to TRBJ2-7; perhaps TRBD1 as D (7 bases). This CDR3 comprises 14 residues. Germline V gene data show CDR1 as SQVTM and CDR2 as ANQGSEA. V lost 6 bases, J lost 0 bases, and 15 bases lay in between. This CDR3 reads CSVGGQRGSYEQYF. The CDR3 region has the DNA TGCAGCGTGGGGGGACAGAGAGGCTCCTACGAGCAGTACTTC.

About this clonotype: One end of the junction does not line up with germline, which may come from a read error. The chain has TRBV5-1 and TRBJ2-5; tentatively, D is TRBD1 (5 bases). There are 14 residues in the CDR3. In germline, CDR1 is SGHRS, CDR2 YFSETQ. Here the CDR3 reads CASSLVAGKETQYF. In nucleotides, the CDR3 is TGCGCCAGTAGCTTGGTTGCAGGGAAAGAGACCCAGTACTTC.